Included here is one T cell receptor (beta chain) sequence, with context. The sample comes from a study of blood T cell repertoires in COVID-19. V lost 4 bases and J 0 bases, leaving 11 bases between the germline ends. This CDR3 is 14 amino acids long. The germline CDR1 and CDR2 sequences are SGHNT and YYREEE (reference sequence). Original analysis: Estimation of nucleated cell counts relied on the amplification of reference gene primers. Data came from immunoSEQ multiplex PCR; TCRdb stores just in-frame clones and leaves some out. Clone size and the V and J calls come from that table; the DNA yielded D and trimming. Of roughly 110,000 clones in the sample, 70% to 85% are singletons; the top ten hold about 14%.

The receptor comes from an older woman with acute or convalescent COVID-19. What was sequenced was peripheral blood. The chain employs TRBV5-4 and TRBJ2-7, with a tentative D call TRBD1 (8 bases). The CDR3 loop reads CASSSGTGSYEQYF. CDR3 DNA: TGTGCCAGCAGCAGCGGGACAGGCTCCTACGAGCAGTACTTC.